This TCR beta chain was identified during a study of blood T cell repertoires in COVID-19. Overall study: The analysed material was cDNA or gDNA that came from T cells, B-cell-depleted T cells, or PBMCs.

Some clones are missing from TCRdb's copy, which holds only in-frame ones; the method was immunoSEQ multiplex PCR. The sample gives some 150,000 clones, 80% to 90% of which show up once; less than 3.5% is in the top ten. This CDR3 is built from 14 residues. The germline V gene encodes CDR1 MNHEY and CDR2 SVGEGT. The V end lost 5 bases, the J end lost 7 bases, and 15 bases lay between the germline ends. The rearrangement links TRBV6-2 or TRBV6-3 to TRBJ1-5, with TRBD1 as a possible D gene (5 bases). The sequencing sample was made of peripheral blood. The clonotype was recovered from a man between 65 and 85 years old with acute or convalescent COVID-19. The CDR3: CASSREGSYQPQHF. The CDR3 DNA follows: TGTGCCAGCAGTCGGGAGGGGTCTTACCAGCCCCAGCATTTT.